This T cell receptor (beta chain) was identified during a study of CD8+CD57+ T cells in acquired aplastic anemia. For the study at large: CD4+ and CD8+ cells, once sorted, gave DNA averaging about 3 ug. The study, taken as a whole, reports: Researchers report that twenty-nine CD8+ CDR3 sequences appeared in both patients and controls.

This clonotype was counted only a few times. Its antigen is unknown. For CDR3 and TCR beta VDJ profiling, genomic DNA was the template used. TCRdb re-called the reads with MiXCR, one entry per CDR3 protein. This sample carries some 180,000 distinct CDR3 sequences, around 63% of them seen once, and the ten largest clones take about two fifths. The length of the CDR3 is 14 residues. V was clipped by 5 bases and J by 8 bases; unmatched bases: 6. Per the germline V gene, CDR1 is SGHVS and CDR2 is FQNEAQ. Only patients with CD8+CD57+ cell expansion on flow cytometry were chosen for sequencing. Severe acquired aplastic anemia affected all patients. Patients had not yet gotten any therapy when their blood was taken for sampling.

The rearrangement links TRBV7-8 to TRBJ1-6; 7 positions agree with TRBD1. This receptor was obtained from a human donor with aplastic anemia. The sample taken for sequencing was sorted CD4+, CD8+, or CD8+CD57+ T cells (not recorded which) from PBMCs. The CDR3, as DNA: TGTGCCAGCAGCGCACGACAGGGTTATTCACCCCTCCACTTT. It codes for CASSARQGYSPLHF.